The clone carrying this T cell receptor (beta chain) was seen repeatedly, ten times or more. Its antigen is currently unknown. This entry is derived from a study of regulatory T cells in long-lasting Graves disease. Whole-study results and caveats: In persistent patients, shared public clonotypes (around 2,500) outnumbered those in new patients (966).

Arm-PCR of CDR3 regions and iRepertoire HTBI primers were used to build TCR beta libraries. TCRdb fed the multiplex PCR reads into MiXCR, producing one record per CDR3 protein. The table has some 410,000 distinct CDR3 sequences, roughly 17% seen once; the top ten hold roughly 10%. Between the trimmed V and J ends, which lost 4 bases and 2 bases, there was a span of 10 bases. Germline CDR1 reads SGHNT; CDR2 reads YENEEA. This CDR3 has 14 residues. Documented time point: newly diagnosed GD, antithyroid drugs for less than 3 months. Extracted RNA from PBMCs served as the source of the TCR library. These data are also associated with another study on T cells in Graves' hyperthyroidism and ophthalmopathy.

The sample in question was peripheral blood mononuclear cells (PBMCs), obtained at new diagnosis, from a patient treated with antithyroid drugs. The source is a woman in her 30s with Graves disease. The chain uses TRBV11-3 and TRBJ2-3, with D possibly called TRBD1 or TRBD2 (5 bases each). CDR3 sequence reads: CASSSGASTDTQYF. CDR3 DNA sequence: TGTGCCAGCAGCTCCGGGGCTTCCACAGATACGCAGTATTTT.